This T cell receptor (beta chain) appears in the sequencing data of a study of T-cell reconstitution after alpha-beta-depleted transplantation in children (dated by TCRdb to about 2016). In terms of the full investigation: T-cell immune reconstitution after TCRalphabeta/CD19-depleted allogeneic hematopoietic cell transplantation in children was quantitatively tracked in the study by means of TCR repertoire profiling. General conclusions and limits of the study: Over subsequent months, a decline in hyperexpanded clone frequencies was noted, and after one year, T-cell counts and TCRbeta diversity were mostly ascribed to newly produced T cells. In some patients, the high TCRbeta diversity seen at day 60 was put down to recipient T cells and intrathymic progenitors that had survived conditioning. Apparently early alphabetaT-cell count recovery about two months after transplant reportedly relied on only several hundred rapidly expanded clones derived from non-depleted graft cells.

This clonotype turned up a few times. This receptor's antigen is unknown. The input lacks base qualities; no much larger clone sits a single base away. Taken with the paper, the label for treatment or condition translates to: allogeneic hematopoietic cell transplantation with graft depleted of TCRalphabeta T cells and CD19 B cells. The transplant recipients were children given TCRalphabeta/CD19-depleted allogeneic hematopoietic cell grafts. Libraries were made using PCR. The run used an Illumina HiSeq 2500. To normalize quantification of the TCRbeta repertoire, the TCR libraries were built with molecular barcoding that relied on unique molecular identifiers. TCRdb took the public reads, trimmed them with fastp at Q25, ran MiXCR for clone calling and kept in-frame beta chains. Every CDR3 protein is listed once, alongside the most common genes and DNA of its rows. The sample profile shows 500,000 or so distinct CDR3 sequences; more than 9.5% of them were found once. The ten largest clonotypes hold 13% to 15% of the sample.

V lost 6 bases and J lost 4 bases, and the count of bases not matched to a germline gene is 8. The CDR3 sequence holds 14 residues, the cysteine and phenylalanine included. The CDR3 DNA has 42 bases and is translated from base 1. The germline V gene supplies CDR1 MDHEN and CDR2 SYDVKM. The sequence derives from a female patient aged 2-10 years who had a stem cell transplant for aplastic anemia, so the T cells may come from the graft donor. The V and J genes are TRBV28 and TRBJ2-7, with TRBD2 identical over 8 junction bases. The source material was PBMCs, mostly from graft donor cells, sampled 180 days after TCRalphabeta/CD19-depleted stem cell transplant. Here the CDR3 is given as CASRGGGPWYEQYF. The DNA reads as follows: TGTGCCAGCAGGGGCGGGGGGCCTTGGTACGAGCAGTACTTC.